This TCR beta chain was captured by sequencing in a study of radiotherapy plus CTLA-4 blockade in lung cancer (dated by TCRdb to the late 2010s). Concerning the study at large: Objective responses were observed in 15% to 20% of enrolled patients, and disease control was achieved in 31%.

Via the germline V gene (reference sequence), CDR1 is MNHEY and CDR2 SMNVEV. The cysteine opens and the phenylalanine closes a CDR3 of 13 amino acids. Left in the record is the CDR3 DNA by itself, 39 bases read in frame from the first base. Unmatched junction bases come to 8, with V trimmed by 6 bases and J by 9 bases. The protocol used for the library was the immunoSEQ multiplex PCR assay. In its TCRdb copy, this immuneACCESS table keeps in-frame sequences only and misses some clones. Where compared with another copy, unresolved V genes explain less than half of these, and the others have no known cause. This sample holds 40,000 to 50,000 clones; more than 60% were observed only once. Of the sample, 8.5% to 10% falls within the top ten clones. Comment on this clone: Its cognate antigen has yet to be identified. Qualities for individual bases were not recorded, and no much larger clone is one base off.

The study evaluated CTLA-4 blockade (ipilimumab) given together with focal radiation therapy in patients who had chemo-refractory metastatic non-small-cell lung cancer. The research as a whole found: Increased serum interferon-beta after radiation, together with early dynamic changes in blood T cell clones, were reported to be the strongest predictors of response. TCR clones derived from tumors expanded in peripheral blood after treatment with radiotherapy and ipilimumab.

The material sequenced was peripheral blood, taken from a patient treated with radiotherapy plus ipilimumab. The rearranged chain carries TRBV27 and TRBJ2-1, with TRBD2 matching 7 junction bases. This receptor was identified in a human donor with non-small cell lung cancer who had stable disease on radiotherapy plus ipilimumab. The base sequence is TGTGCCAGCAGGCTGCAGGGAGGGGTTGAGCAGTTCTTC. Translation gives CASRLQGGVEQFF.